This TCR beta chain originates from a study of cytomegalovirus exposure and HLA in healthy donors (dated by TCRdb to 2017 to 2019). Study-level background: According to a later analysis, one platform produced both the roughly 120 validation repertoires and the 620 or so repertoires of the first cohort. A separate validation cohort of roughly 130 different subjects was used in addition to the approximately 700-subject first cohort. To predict cytomegalovirus infection status, the study combined high-throughput TCR immunosequencing, statistical association of individual TCRs with disease status, and machine learning. The aim of the study was to test whether cataloging public T cell receptors could identify signatures of past pathogen exposure.

Receptor libraries were prepared by the immunoSEQ multiplex PCR assay. Per the original workflow: A statistical classification framework was developed to diagnose cytomegalovirus status using the catalog of TCR beta chain sequences. This immuneACCESS table, as held by TCRdb, lists in-frame sequences with V and J called but not all clones. Of the missing ones, under half trace to an unresolved V gene in checked studies; the others have no known cause. Clonal size and the V and J genes are those of that table, whereas D and trimming came from the DNA. This sample holds 190,000 or so clones; around 82% were observed only once. The ten top clones hold 2.5% to 3% of the sample. CDR1 and CDR2 (SGHVS, FQNEAQ) derive from the germline V gene. The CDR3 has 15 amino acids, counting the end cysteine and phenylalanine. CDR3 DNA is the only sequence kept; it has 45 bases, read in frame from the first base. V was cut back by 6 bases and J by 5 bases, leaving a gap of 19 bases between them.

Donors formed part of the validation cohort, which comprised 120 subjects and was distinct from the first cohort of 550 to 850 subjects. Regarding this clone: There is no known antigen for this receptor. Nothing much larger sits one base from this clone, and base qualities are not available.

Overall results and qualifications from the work: Subsequent analysis determined that TCRs grouped into clusters in the first cohort also showed a tendency toward co-occurrence across the 120 or so validation repertoires, and about 94% of cluster scores exceeded 0. Cytomegalovirus status was reported to be diagnosed by the classifier with high specificity and sensitivity in both the original and validation cohorts. The validation cohort had no HLA typing available for a later analysis, so co-occurrence within that cohort was assessed over all 130 or so repertoires. A total of 150 to 200 TCR beta chains were listed by the study as associated with cytomegalovirus. While some public TCRs were present in many individuals, most TCR sequences turned up only very rarely across donors. The authors suggested that the approach could potentially be extended to other disease states and immunological phenotypes. A few of the identified cytomegalovirus-associated TCR beta chains were confirmed in vitro to be specific for cytomegalovirus antigens.

This TCR derives from a woman between 18 and 29 years old in good health and CMV-seropositive. Input material: PBMCs. Here the chain combines TRBV7-8 and TRBJ2-5; TRBD2 might be the D gene, on 7 matching bases. Read as DNA, the sequence is TGTGCCAGCAGTCGCAGTGCGGGGGCTGGGGAGACCCAGTACTTC. Its product reads: CASSRSAGAGETQYF. Reference TRBV7-8 and TRBJ2-5 genes cover what lies past the CDR3, so the full variable domain is GAGVSQSPRYKVAKRGQDVALRCDPISGHVSLFWYQQALGQGPEFLTYFQNEAQLDKSGLPSDRFFAERPEGSVSTLKIQRTQQEDSAVYLCASSRSAGAGETQYFGPGTRLLVL.